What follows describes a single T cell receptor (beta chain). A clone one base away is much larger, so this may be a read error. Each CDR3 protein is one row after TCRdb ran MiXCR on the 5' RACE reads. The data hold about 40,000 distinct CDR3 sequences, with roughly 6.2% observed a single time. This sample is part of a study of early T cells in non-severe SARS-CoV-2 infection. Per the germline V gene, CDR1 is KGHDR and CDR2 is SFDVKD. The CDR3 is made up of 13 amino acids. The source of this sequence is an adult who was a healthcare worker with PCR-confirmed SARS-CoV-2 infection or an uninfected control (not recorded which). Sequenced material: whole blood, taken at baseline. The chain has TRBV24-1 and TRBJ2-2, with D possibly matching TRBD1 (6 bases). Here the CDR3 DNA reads TGTGCCACCAGAGACAGGAACACCGGGGAGCCGTTTTTT. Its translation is CATRDRNTGEPFF.